One and the same sample provided the 17 T cell receptor beta chains below, sequenced in a study of T cells in Graves' hyperthyroidism and ophthalmopathy. RNA transcripts provided the source from which TCR beta CDR3 regions were amplified. RT-PCR in the first round (using the HTBI primer set) targeted the TCR CDR3. TCRdb reanalysed the multiplex PCR reads using MiXCR and keeps one entry per CDR3 protein. The data contain approximately 30,000 distinct CDR3 sequences, approximately 52% of them seen just once; the ten biggest clones take up 20% to 30%. The specimen sequenced was blood. The origin of the receptors is a woman in her thirties or forties with Graves' ophthalmopathy.

This clonotype was picked up one time. The CDR3, as DNA: TGCAGCGTTAGGAACAGGGCCACTGAAGCTTTCTTT. As protein: CSVRNRATEAFF. The rearrangement links TRBV29-1 to TRBJ1-1; the D gene is possibly TRBD1 (6 bases). Germline CDR1 and CDR2: SQVTM and ANQGSEA. Trimming removed 5 bases at V and 4 bases at J, with 11 bases between. CDR3 size: 12 residues.

The chain is built from TRBV15 and TRBJ2-5, with D perhaps TRBD1 (7 bases). CDR1 is LNHNV and CDR2 is YYDKDF in the germline V gene (reference sequence). There are 13 residues in the CDR3. V was pared by 8 bases and J by 4 bases, with 14 bases between. The CDR3 DNA is TGTGCCACCGGCGGGAACAGGGGAGAGACCCAGTACTTC. Translating gives CATGGNRGETQYF. The variable domain in full, with the rest retrieved from reference TRBV15 and TRBJ2-5, is DAMVIQNPRYQVTQFGKPVTLSCSQTLNHNVMYWYQQKSSQAPKLLFHYYDKDFNNEADTPDNFQSRRPNTSFCFLDIRSPGLGDTAMYLCATGGNRGETQYFGPGTRLLVL.

The chain carries TRBV5-6 and TRBJ2-3, with D unclear. The CDR3 extends over 13 amino acids. Germline loops: CDR1 SGHDT, CDR2 YYEEEE. Trimming cost V 5 bases and J 11 bases, with 18 bases left between them. CDR3 amino acids: CASSSDYYNEQYF. Here the CDR3 DNA reads TGTGCCAGCAGTTCCGATTACTACAATGAGCAGTATTTT.

Regarding this clonotype: Since no conserved phenylalanine or tryptophan closes the CDR3, a read error is the likely cause. The chain has TRBV20-1 and TRBJ2-5; 12 nucleotides agree with TRBD2. The V gene's germline CDR1 is DFQATT and CDR2 SNEGSKA (reference sequence). The CDR3 totals 16 residues. V gave up 2 bases and J gave up 5 bases; unmatched junction bases: 9. CDR3 in DNA: TGCAGTGCTAGACCCTCTAGCGGGGGGGCTCGGGAGACCCAGTACGTC. This codes for CSARPSSGGARETQYV.

The chain carries TRBV2 and TRBJ1-4; 7 nucleotides align to TRBD1. V trimming: 7 bases; J trimming: 8 bases; junction bases outside the gene matches: 7. The CDR3 spans 13 residues. Germline V CDR1 and CDR2: SNHLY, FYNNEI. The DNA for the CDR3 is TGTGCCAGCAATAGGGACAGAAACGAAAAACTGTTTTTT. Encoded protein: CASNRDRNEKLFF. Full variable domain (missing parts from reference TRBV2 and TRBJ1-4): EPEVTQTPSHQVTQMGQEVILRCVPISNHLYFYWYRQILGQKVEFLVSFYNNEISEKSEIFDDQFSVERPDGSNFTLKIRSTKLEDSAMYFCASNRDRNEKLFFGSGTQLSVL.

This clonotype was recorded at least ten times. V usage is TRBV7-2 and J usage is TRBJ2-5, with TRBD2 identical over 13 bases. CDR3 length equals 18 residues. Germline V gene lookup returns CDR1 SGHTA and CDR2 FQGNSA. With 1 base clipped from V and 6 bases from J, the junction kept 11 bases outside the gene matches. The CDR3, as DNA: TGTGCCAGCAGCTTAGTCCCTTCACTAGCGGGGGGGCGGAAGACCCAGTACTTC. It yields the protein CASSLVPSLAGGRKTQYF.

This rearrangement joins TRBV20-1 to TRBJ2-4; D possibly corresponds to TRBD2 (5 bases). CDR1 and CDR2 from the germline V gene are DFQATT and SNEGSKA (reference sequence). V was clipped by 0 bases and J by 0 bases, with 9 bases between them. This CDR3 contains 15 residues. The CDR3 is CSARDRAGAKNIQYF. CDR3 sequence (DNA): TGCAGTGCTAGAGATCGGGCGGGAGCCAAAAACATTCAGTACTTC.

The chain employs TRBV7-9 and TRBJ1-1, with TRBD1 as a possible D gene (6 bases). CDR1 and CDR2 from the germline V gene are SEHNR and FQNEAQ (reference sequence). The CDR3 spans 14 residues. Trimming removed 8 bases from V and 6 bases from J, with 19 bases in between. CDR3 region: CASGRGDWDAEAFF. The DNA for the CDR3 is TGTGCCAGCGGTAGGGGGGATTGGGACGCTGAAGCTTTCTTT.

The V and J genes are TRBV11-2 and TRBJ1-1, with D unresolved. V lost 2 bases and J lost 0, with 19 bases in between. The germline gives CDR1 SGHAT, CDR2 FQNNGV. This CDR3 has 18 residues. Here the CDR3 DNA reads TGTGCCAGCAGCTTAAGGCAGAGTGGGAAAAAATTGAACACTGAAGCTTTCTTT. Amino acids: CASSLRQSGKKLNTEAFF.

The chain has TRBV15 and TRBJ2-1; D not certain. Per germline, CDR1 LNHNV and CDR2 YYDKDF (reference sequence). The CDR3 has 12 amino acids. Deletions cut 5 bases from V and 5 bases from J, with 7 bases between. The CDR3 nucleotides read TGTGCCACCAGCTCCCGGGACAATGAGCAGTTCTTC. It yields the protein CATSSRDNEQFF. Full variable domain (remainder filled in from reference TRBV15 and TRBJ2-1): DAMVIQNPRYQVTQFGKPVTLSCSQTLNHNVMYWYQQKSSQAPKLLFHYYDKDFNNEADTPDNFQSRRPNTSFCFLDIRSPGLGDTAMYLCATSSRDNEQFFGPGTRLTVL.

At least ten counts were recorded for this clonotype. The CDR3 bases are TGTGCCAGCAGCGCTGGAGGTAGACAGGGGGCGATTAGCGGGGGGGCCAGGGAGCAGTTCTTC. Translation gives CASSAGGRQGAISGGAREQFF. The chain combines TRBV7-3 with TRBJ2-1, with a weak D call TRBD2 (11 bases). The V end was cut by 5 bases, the J end by 10 bases, with 39 bases between. Per germline, CDR1 SGHTA and CDR2 FQGTGA. The length of the CDR3 is 21 residues.

Sample share makes this clonotype medium-sized. The gene calls are TRBV7-6 and TRBJ2-7; TRBD2 matches 13 bases. The V and J ends lost 5 bases and 10 bases, in that order; junction bases with no gene match: 5. CDR1 SGHVS and CDR2 FNYEAQ come from the germline V gene. CDR3 length: 13 amino acids. This CDR3 is CASSPGTSGIQYF. CDR3 DNA sequence: TGTGCCAGCAGCCCCGGGACTAGCGGGATACAGTACTTC.

This sequence joins TRBV13 and TRBJ1-4, with a weak D call TRBD1 (6 bases). Germline V gene sequence: CDR1 PRHDT, CDR2 FYEKMQ (reference sequence). The CDR3 has 14 residues. Trimming took 1 base from V and 4 from J, leaving 7 bases between them. The CDR3 spells CASSLEGVNEKLFF. In DNA form, the CDR3 reads TGTGCCAGCAGCTTAGAGGGGGTTAATGAAAAACTGTTTTTT.

The chain has TRBV5-1 and TRBJ1-4; a weak D match, TRBD1 (5 bases). Germline CDR1 SGHRS, CDR2 YFSETQ. V lost 4 bases to trimming and J lost 6 bases, with 16 bases between them. The length of the CDR3 is 15 residues. The CDR3 nucleotides read TGCGCCAGCAGCCAGACGTCAGGGACTGATGAAAAACTGTTTTTT. Translating gives CASSQTSGTDEKLFF. The variable domain in full, completed from reference TRBV5-1 and TRBJ1-4, reads KAGVTQTPRYLIKTRGQQVTLSCSPISGHRSVSWYQQTPGQGLQFLFEYFSETQRNKGNFPGRFSGRQFSNSRSEMNVSTLELGDSALYLCASSQTSGTDEKLFFGSGTQLSVL.

The chain uses TRBV7-9 and TRBJ2-5; TRBD1 or TRBD2 may be the D gene (5 bases each). CDR3 length: 13 residues. CDR1 is SEHNR, CDR2 FQNEAQ, per germline (reference sequence). The V end lost 3 bases, the J end lost 3 bases, and 8 bases lay between the germline ends. The CDR3 loop reads CASSLGVEETQYF. In DNA form, the CDR3 reads TGTGCCAGCAGCTTGGGGGTGGAAGAGACCCAGTACTTC. Supplemented by reference TRBV7-9 and TRBJ2-5, the full variable domain reads DTGVSQNPRHKITKRGQNVTFRCDPISEHNRLYWYRQTLGQGPEFLTYFQNEAQLEKSRLLSDRFSAERPKGSFSTLEIQRTEQGDSAMYLCASSLGVEETQYFGPGTRLLVL.

This clonotype occurred once. The CDR3 end shows no conserved phenylalanine or tryptophan, and so a read error is likely. No DNA is shown, since the ends of the CDR3 on it are uncertain; the CDR3 is the one TCRdb lists. This chain links TRBV5-1 with TRBJ1-1. Ends included, the CDR3 has 9 residues. Germline assignment: CDR1 SGHRS and CDR2 YFSETQ. The chain's CDR3 is CASSSSNFY.

As for this clonotype: The conserved phenylalanine or tryptophan normally closing the CDR3 is absent here, so this likely arose from a read error. V is TRBV12-3 or TRBV12-4 and J is TRBJ2-4; 11 positions match TRBD1. This CDR3 region has 19 residues. The junction had 12 bases not matched to a gene; V was cut back by 4 bases and J by 1 base. This CDR3 is CASSSWTGGEFDAKNIQYC. The CDR3 DNA sequence: TGTGCCAGCAGTTCCTGGACAGGGGGCGAGTTCGATGCCAAAAACATTCAGTACTGC.